Presented here are 32 T cell receptor beta chains from one specimen sequenced in a study of T cell responses to AZD1222 COVID-19 vaccine (dated by TCRdb to the early 2020s). The sample's time point label is to be understood as: baseline before first vaccination. Libraries were built with the immunoSEQ multiplex PCR assay. This immuneACCESS table, as held by TCRdb, lists in-frame sequences with V and J called but not all clones. Of the missing ones, under half trace to an unresolved V gene in checked studies; the others have no known cause. The sample has approximately 140,000 clones on record, roughly 91% of them singletons. The top ten clonotypes cover about 1.9% of the sample. The starting material was peripheral blood, obtained on day 0 of AZD1222 vaccination. The receptors here all came from an adult in good health.

The chain employs TRBV5-1 and TRBJ2-2; D unresolved. Germline V lookup: CDR1 SGHRS, CDR2 YFSETQ. The length of the CDR3 is 14 residues. The V and J ends lost 0 bases and 1 base respectively, with 4 bases between them. CDR3 DNA sequence: TGCGCCAGCAGCTTGGAGGGGAACACCGGGGAGCTGTTTTTT. Its protein is CASSLEGNTGELFF.

The chain combines TRBV6-5 with TRBJ1-1; no firm D call. There are 13 residues in the CDR3. Between the trimmed V and J ends, which lost 7 bases and 3 bases, there was a span of 12 bases. CDR1 MNHEY and CDR2 SVGAGI come from the germline V gene. The CDR3 region is CASTGSMYTEAFF. The DNA for the CDR3 is TGTGCCAGCACTGGGAGTATGTACACTGAAGCTTTCTTT.

The chain employs TRBV7-3 and TRBJ1-6, with D unresolved. CDR1 is SGHTA and CDR2 is FQGTGA in the germline V gene. The length of the CDR3 is 17 residues. Deletions cut 5 bases from V and 0 bases from J, with 14 bases between. The DNA of the CDR3 is TGTGCCAGCAGCCCTATAGGAGCGAGCTCCTATAATTCACCCCTCCACTTT. As protein: CASSPIGASSYNSPLHF.

J is TRBJ1-4 and V is TRBV6-4; D is perhaps TRBD1 (6 bases). Per the germline V gene, CDR1 is MRHNA and CDR2 is SNTAGT. Trimming removed 6 bases at V and 8 bases at J, with 22 bases between. The length of the CDR3 is 16 residues. The CDR3 reads CASRAPFRGIPEKLFF. For the CDR3, the DNA is TGTGCCAGCAGGGCGCCCTTCAGGGGTATTCCGGAAAAACTGTTTTTT.

V usage is TRBV18 and J usage is TRBJ2-7; 11 positions match TRBD1. Germline V gene sequence: CDR1 KGHSH, CDR2 LQKENI. V lost 6 bases and J lost 6; bases outside the gene matches: 10. The CDR3 totals 15 residues. The CDR3 is CASSITSGTGGEQYF. The CDR3 coding sequence is TGTGCCAGCTCCATCACCTCCGGGACAGGGGGCGAGCAGTACTTC.

This rearrangement joins TRBV6-5 to TRBJ2-4; D is unclear. Germline loops: CDR1 MNHEY, CDR2 SVGAGI. V was shortened by 6 bases and J by 4 bases, with 10 bases between the two germline ends. CDR3 length: 13 amino acids. The CDR3 DNA reads TGTGCCAGCAGCTTACGCTCGAAAAACATTCAGTACTTC. Protein product: CASSLRSKNIQYF.

This clone has just one count. The CDR3 spells CASGTSGGYNEQFF. The CDR3 bases are TGTGCCAGCGGGACTAGCGGGGGGTACAATGAGCAGTTCTTC. The chain recombines TRBV7-2 with TRBJ2-1; 15 bases match TRBD2. Trimming at V came to 8 bases and at J to 4 bases, leaving 0 bases not matched to a gene. The V gene's germline CDR1 is SGHTA and CDR2 FQGNSA. The CDR3 is 14 residues long. The full variable domain, completed using reference TRBV7-2 and TRBJ2-1, is GAGVSQSPSNKVTEKGKDVELRCDPISGHTALYWYRQSLGQGLEFLIYFQGNSAPDKSGLPSDRFSAERTGGSVSTLTIQRTQQEDSAVYLCASGTSGGYNEQFFGPGTRLTVL.

This chain connects TRBV11-2 to TRBJ2-3, with D tentatively TRBD1 or TRBD2 (5 bases each). The V gene lost 0 bases and the J gene lost 2 bases, with 15 bases spanning the gap. The CDR3 contains 17 residues. Germline CDR1 reads SGHAT; CDR2 reads FQNNGV. As DNA, the CDR3 is TGTGCCAGCAGCTTAGATTCGGGGTACAGGAACACAGATACGCAGTATTTT. Protein sequence: CASSLDSGYRNTDTQYF.

The chain joins TRBV20-1 to TRBJ2-3; no definite D call. The CDR3 spans 15 residues. Trimming pared 3 bases from V and 2 bases from J, leaving 15 bases between. The germline V gene encodes CDR1 DFQATT and CDR2 SNEGSKA (reference sequence). DNA for the CDR3: TGCAGTGCTAGTTCCCTCCCAATCTCCACAGATACGCAGTATTTT. Protein: CSASSLPISTDTQYF.

The rearrangement uses TRBV5-1 and TRBJ2-3; TRBD1 matches 9 bases. This CDR3 has 16 amino acids. In germline, CDR1 is SGHRS, CDR2 YFSETQ. V lost 1 base to trimming and J lost 0 bases; unmatched junction nucleotides: 3. The CDR3 loop is CASSLNRGPSTDTQYF. The CDR3 coding sequence is TGCGCCAGCAGCTTGAACAGGGGGCCTAGCACAGATACGCAGTATTTT. Complete variable domain (other parts from reference TRBV5-1 and TRBJ2-3): KAGVTQTPRYLIKTRGQQVTLSCSPISGHRSVSWYQQTPGQGLQFLFEYFSETQRNKGNFPGRFSGRQFSNSRSEMNVSTLELGDSALYLCASSLNRGPSTDTQYFGPGTRLTVL.

The genes are TRBV19 and TRBJ2-7, with TRBD1 matching 9 bases. The CDR3 runs to 14 residues. V gave up 6 bases and J gave up 4 bases; unmatched junction bases: 7. Germline V gives CDR1 LNHDA, CDR2 SQIVND (reference sequence). CDR3 in amino acids: CASRMDRGAYEQYF. CDR3 bases: TGTGCCAGTAGGATGGACAGGGGAGCTTACGAGCAGTACTTC.

The table lists this clone with a count of one. The CDR3 nucleotides are TGTGCCAGCAGCCAAGAAACGACAGGGTGGACTGAAGCTTTCTTT. Protein product: CASSQETTGWTEAFF. This chain uses TRBV4-2 with TRBJ1-1; 7 bases line up with TRBD1. The CDR3 has 15 amino acids. V dropped 0 bases and J dropped 5; count of bases not matched to a gene: 6. Germline CDR1 and CDR2: LGHNA and YNFKEQ.

This chain links TRBV15 with TRBJ2-2, with TRBD2 identical over 9 bases. V lost 3 bases and J lost 5; bases outside the gene matches: 19. The CDR3 runs to 20 residues. CDR1 and CDR2 from the germline V gene are LNHNV and YYDKDF (reference sequence). The CDR3 nucleotides read TGTGCCACCAGCAGTGAAACCCCGCAAGCGCGACTAGCGGCGACCGGGGAGCTGTTTTTT. This encodes CATSSETPQARLAATGELFF.

The chain combines TRBV2 with TRBJ2-1, with TRBD2 as a possible D gene (5 bases). The CDR3 runs to 12 residues. Germline CDR1 is SNHLY and CDR2 is FYNNEI. V lost 10 bases to trimming and J lost 7 bases, with 14 bases between them. DNA of the CDR3: TGTGCCACCCCGGCGACGGGAAATGAGCAGTTCTTC. This encodes CATPATGNEQFF.

The chain recombines TRBV14 with TRBJ2-1, with 9 bases aligning to TRBD2. Trimming removed 2 bases from V and 3 bases from J; junction bases left unmatched: 5. Germline V CDR1 and CDR2: SGHDN, FVKESK. The length of the CDR3 is 16 residues. CDR3 loop: CASSQISGSLYNEQFF. As DNA, the CDR3 is TGTGCCAGCAGCCAAATTAGCGGGAGTCTCTACAATGAGCAGTTCTTC.

The chain uses TRBV5-1 and TRBJ2-7, with 10 bases that match TRBD1. This CDR3 has 16 amino acids. CDR1 and CDR2 from the germline V gene are SGHRS and YFSETQ. V gave up 4 bases and J gave up 6 bases; unmatched junction bases: 13. CDR3 DNA sequence: TGCGCCAGCAGCCTCACCGTCGGGACAGGGGTTGCCGAGCAGTACTTC. The encoded protein is CASSLTVGTGVAEQYF.

A remark on this clone: Compared with germline, one end of the junction differs, possibly owing to a read error. The chain links TRBV5-1 to TRBJ1-1, with 8 bases aligning to TRBD1. The CDR3 runs to 14 residues. CDR1 SGHRS and CDR2 YFSETQ come from the germline V gene. The CDR3 bases are TGCGCCAGCAGCTTATGGACAGGGAACTCTGAAGCTTTCTTT. It specifies CASSLWTGNSEAFF.

Worth noting for this clone: This sample includes further DNA sequences coding for the same CDR3. The chain links TRBV6-6 to TRBJ1-1; D is perhaps TRBD1 (6 bases). Germline CDR1 is MNHNY and CDR2 is SVGAGI (reference sequence). The CDR3 is made up of 14 amino acids. The V gene lost 6 bases and the J gene lost 0 bases, with 11 bases spanning the gap. CDR3 protein: CASSYGTLNTEAFF. The CDR3 nucleotides are TGTGCCAGCAGCTACGGGACATTGAACACTGAAGCTTTCTTT.

The chain carries TRBV19 and TRBJ1-3, with D possibly matching TRBD1 (5 bases). The CDR3 spans 14 residues. Trimming took 6 bases from V and 3 from J, leaving 12 bases between them. Germline-derived CDR1 and CDR2 are LNHDA and SQIVND (reference sequence). DNA of the CDR3: TGTGCCAGTAGCCTAAGGGGAGGTGGAAACACCATATATTTT. Encoded protein: CASSLRGGGNTIYF. Filled out from reference TRBV19 and TRBJ1-3, the complete variable domain reads DGGITQSPKYLFRKEGQNVTLSCEQNLNHDAMYWYRQDPGQGLRLIYYSQIVNDFQKGDIAEGYSVSREKKESFPLTVTSAQKNPTAFYLCASSLRGGGNTIYFGEGSWLTVV.

A few counts support this clone. The genes are TRBV27 and TRBJ1-2, with D tentatively TRBD1 (5 bases). CDR1 MNHEY and CDR2 SMNVEV come from the germline V gene (reference sequence). V lost 2 bases and J lost 4, with 11 bases in between. The CDR3 loop spans 14 amino acids. CDR3 sequence: CASSLARQSYGYTF. CDR3 in DNA: TGTGCCAGCAGTTTAGCCCGACAGTCCTATGGCTACACCTTC.

V usage is TRBV2 and J usage is TRBJ2-3; D ambiguous. V was pared by 2 bases and J by 2 bases, with 8 bases between. The CDR3 runs 14 residues. Germline V gene sequence: CDR1 SNHLY, CDR2 FYNNEI. CDR3: CASSESRHTDTQYF. In nucleotides, the CDR3 is TGTGCCAGCAGTGAAAGTAGGCACACAGATACGCAGTATTTT.

The chain combines TRBV7-6 with TRBJ1-2, with a possible D match to TRBD1 (6 bases). This CDR3 is built from 22 residues. CDR1 and CDR2 (germline): SGHVS, FNYEAQ. V gave up 2 bases and J gave up 2 bases, with 33 bases separating them. This chain's CDR3 is CASSLIVGGPSGEFLPNYGYTF. Written as DNA, the CDR3 is TGTGCCAGCAGCTTAATCGTCGGGGGGCCATCAGGGGAGTTCCTTCCCAACTATGGCTACACCTTC.

The chain has TRBV5-1 and TRBJ2-7, with 11 bases lining up with TRBD2. Germline-derived CDR1 and CDR2 are SGHRS and YFSETQ. Trimming cost V 0 bases and J 1 base; bases outside gene matches: 3. CDR3 length: 16 residues. In DNA, the CDR3 is TGCGCCAGCAGCTTGGGGGGACTAGCGGCTTCCTACGAGCAGTACTTC. This encodes CASSLGGLAASYEQYF.

This chain links TRBV7-9 with TRBJ1-4, with D perhaps matching TRBD1 (5 bases). Trimming stripped 1 base from V and 7 bases from J, with 10 bases between. The CDR3 is made up of 14 amino acids. From germline, CDR1 is SEHNR and CDR2 FQNEAQ (reference sequence). CDR3 loop: CASSLGGGVEKLFF. CDR3 sequence (DNA): TGTGCCAGCAGCTTAGGTGGGGGAGTTGAAAAACTGTTTTTT. The variable domain in full, completed from reference TRBV7-9 and TRBJ1-4, reads DTGVSQNPRHKITKRGQNVTFRCDPISEHNRLYWYRQTLGQGPEFLTYFQNEAQLEKSRLLSDRFSAERPKGSFSTLEIQRTEQGDSAMYLCASSLGGGVEKLFFGSGTQLSVL.

V and J are TRBV5-1 and TRBJ1-4; 9 positions agree with TRBD1. V lost 4 bases to trimming and J lost 4 bases; unmatched junction nucleotides: 5. The CDR3 totals 15 residues. Germline loops: CDR1 SGHRS, CDR2 YFSETQ. The CDR3 here is CASSPSGQGNEKLFF. CDR3 DNA sequence: TGCGCCAGCAGCCCGTCGGGACAGGGTAATGAAAAACTGTTTTTT.

The chain has TRBV7-3 and TRBJ2-1; possible D gene TRBD1, 5 bases. In germline, CDR1 is SGHTA, CDR2 FQGTGA. The CDR3 spans 13 residues. With 5 bases removed from V and 0 bases from J, the gap between germline ends came to 5 bases. The CDR3 DNA is TGTGCCAGCAGCCAGGGCTCCTACAATGAGCAGTTCTTC. Protein sequence: CASSQGSYNEQFF.

The genes are TRBV21-1 and TRBJ1-5; the table gives TRBD1 as D, unverified against the DNA. TRBV21-1 is annotated as a pseudogene. The CDR3 extends over 19 amino acids. Here the CDR3 DNA reads TGTGCCAGCAGCAAAGCTCCCGGGACAGGACCTTATAGCAATCAGCCCCAGCATTTT. Protein sequence: CASSKAPGTGPYSNQPQHF.

This clone was detected once. The gene calls are TRBV5-1 and TRBJ1-5, with a possible D match to TRBD1 (5 bases). There are 14 residues in the CDR3. The V and J ends lost 5 bases and 6 bases respectively, with 15 bases between them. Germline assignment: CDR1 SGHRS and CDR2 YFSETQ. The CDR3 reads CASRPGTGPQPQHF. The CDR3 region has the DNA TGCGCCAGCAGGCCCGGGACGGGGCCTCAGCCCCAGCATTTT.

The chain carries TRBV3-1 (or the pseudogene TRBV3-2) and TRBJ1-1, with TRBD1 as a possible D gene (6 bases). The germline V and J ends were trimmed by 4 bases and 1 base, with 19 bases remaining between them. This CDR3 is 17 amino acids long. Looked up from germline, CDR1 is LGHDT and CDR2 is YNNKEL (reference sequence). In DNA form, the CDR3 reads TGTGCCAGCAGCCCCTGGCCACAGGGTCGGCCGAACACTGAAGCTTTCTTT. Encoded protein: CASSPWPQGRPNTEAFF.

The chain has TRBV5-1 and TRBJ2-1; 10 positions agree with TRBD2. After removal of 0 bases from V and 9 bases from J, the junction contained 12 bases not matched to a gene. The CDR3 is made up of 17 amino acids. From germline, CDR1 is SGHRS and CDR2 YFSETQ. As DNA, the CDR3 is TGCGCCAGCAGCTTGGATTCCAGCGGGAGGGCCTTTAGTGAGCAGTTCTTC. The encoded protein is CASSLDSSGRAFSEQFF.

The gene calls are TRBV18 and TRBJ1-1, with 7 bases that match TRBD1. With V trimmed by 2 bases and J by 5 bases, 2 bases remained unmatched. The CDR3 covers 13 residues. Germline CDR1 is KGHSH and CDR2 is LQKENI. The CDR3 sequence: CASSPTGETEAFF. CDR3 DNA: TGTGCCAGCTCACCAACAGGGGAAACTGAAGCTTTCTTT.

This clone came up once. The chain uses TRBV19 and TRBJ1-1; 11 bases fit TRBD1. In germline, CDR1 is LNHDA, CDR2 SQIVND (reference sequence). V was pared by 7 bases and J by 7 bases, with 8 bases of the junction left unmatched. CDR3 length: 14 residues. The CDR3 bases are TGTGCCAGTATGACTGGACAGGGGGCCAGTGAAGCTTTCTTT. Translation: CASMTGQGASEAFF. The full variable domain, with the rest looked up from reference TRBV19 and TRBJ1-1, is DGGITQSPKYLFRKEGQNVTLSCEQNLNHDAMYWYRQDPGQGLRLIYYSQIVNDFQKGDIAEGYSVSREKKESFPLTVTSAQKNPTAFYLCASMTGQGASEAFFGQGTRLTVV.